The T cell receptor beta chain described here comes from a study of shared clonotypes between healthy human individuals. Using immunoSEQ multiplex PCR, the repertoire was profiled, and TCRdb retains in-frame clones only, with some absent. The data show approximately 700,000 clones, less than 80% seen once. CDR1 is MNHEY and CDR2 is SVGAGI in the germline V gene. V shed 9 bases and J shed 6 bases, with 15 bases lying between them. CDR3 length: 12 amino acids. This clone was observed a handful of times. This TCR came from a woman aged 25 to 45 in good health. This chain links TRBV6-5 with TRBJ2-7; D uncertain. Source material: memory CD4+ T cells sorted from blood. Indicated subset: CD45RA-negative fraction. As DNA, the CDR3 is TGTGCCAGTAAAGGACGGACCTCCGAGCAGTACTTC. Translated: CASKGRTSEQYF.